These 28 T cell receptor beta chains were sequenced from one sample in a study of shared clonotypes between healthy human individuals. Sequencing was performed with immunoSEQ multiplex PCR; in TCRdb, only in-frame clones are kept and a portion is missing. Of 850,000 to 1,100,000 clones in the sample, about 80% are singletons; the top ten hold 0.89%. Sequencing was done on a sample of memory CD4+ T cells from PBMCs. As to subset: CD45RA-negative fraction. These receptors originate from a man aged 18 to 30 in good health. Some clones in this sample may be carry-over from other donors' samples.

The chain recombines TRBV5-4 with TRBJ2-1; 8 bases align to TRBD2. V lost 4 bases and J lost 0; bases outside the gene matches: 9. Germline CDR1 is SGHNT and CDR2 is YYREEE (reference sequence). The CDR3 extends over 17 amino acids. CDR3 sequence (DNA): TGTGCCAGCAGCGCGGGAGGCTGGGATAGCTCCTACAATGAGCAGTTCTTC. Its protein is CASSAGGWDSSYNEQFF.

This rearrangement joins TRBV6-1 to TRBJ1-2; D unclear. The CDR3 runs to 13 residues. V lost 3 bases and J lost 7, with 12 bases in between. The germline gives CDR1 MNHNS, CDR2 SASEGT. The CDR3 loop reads CASSDLVTGGYTF. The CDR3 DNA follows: TGTGCCAGCAGTGATTTGGTGACGGGTGGCTACACCTTC.

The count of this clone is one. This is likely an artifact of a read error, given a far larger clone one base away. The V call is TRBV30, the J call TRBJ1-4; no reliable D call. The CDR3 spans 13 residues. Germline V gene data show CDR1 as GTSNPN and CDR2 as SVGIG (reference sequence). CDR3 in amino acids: CACSVNSNEKLFF. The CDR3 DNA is TGTGCCTGTAGTGTAAACAGCAACGAAAAACTGTTTTTT.

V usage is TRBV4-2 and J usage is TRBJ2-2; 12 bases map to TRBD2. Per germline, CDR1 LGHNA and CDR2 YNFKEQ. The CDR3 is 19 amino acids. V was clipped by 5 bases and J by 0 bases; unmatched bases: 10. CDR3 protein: CASSERLAGAPANTGELFF. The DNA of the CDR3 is TGTGCCAGCAGCGAAAGACTAGCGGGGGCCCCCGCGAACACCGGGGAGCTGTTTTTT.

CDR3 amino acids: CASSPRRSHDTGELFF. CDR3 nucleotides: TGCGCCAGCAGCCCCAGGCGATCACACGACACCGGGGAGCTGTTTTTT. V is TRBV5-1 and J is TRBJ2-2; D gene ambiguous. In germline, CDR1 is SGHRS, CDR2 YFSETQ. Trimming left V 4 bases short and J 3 bases short, with 16 bases between. The CDR3 has 16 residues. Together with reference TRBV5-1 and TRBJ2-2, the CDR3 gives the full variable domain: KAGVTQTPRYLIKTRGQQVTLSCSPISGHRSVSWYQQTPGQGLQFLFEYFSETQRNKGNFPGRFSGRQFSNSRSEMNVSTLELGDSALYLCASSPRRSHDTGELFFGEGSRLTVL.

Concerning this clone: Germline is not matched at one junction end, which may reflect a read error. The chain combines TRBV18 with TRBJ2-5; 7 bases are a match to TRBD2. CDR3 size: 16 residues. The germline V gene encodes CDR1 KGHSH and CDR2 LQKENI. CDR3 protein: CASPPTPGGVGETQYF. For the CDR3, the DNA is TGTGCCAGCCCACCGACTCCGGGGGGAGTCGGGGAGACCCAGTACTTC.

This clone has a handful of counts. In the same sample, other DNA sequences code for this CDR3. CDR3 protein: CASSHPGTDQPQHF. As DNA, the CDR3 is TGTGCCAGCAGCCACCCCGGAACAGATCAGCCCCAGCATTTT. This chain joins TRBV4-2 and TRBJ1-5, with D unresolved. The ends were cut back, 3 bases at V and 5 bases at J, with 11 bases in the middle. CDR1 is LGHNA, CDR2 YNFKEQ, per germline. This CDR3 comprises 14 residues.

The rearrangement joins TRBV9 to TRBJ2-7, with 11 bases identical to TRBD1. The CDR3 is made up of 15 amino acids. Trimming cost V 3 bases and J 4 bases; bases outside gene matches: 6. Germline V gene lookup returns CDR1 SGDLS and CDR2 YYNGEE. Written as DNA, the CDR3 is TGTGCCAGCAGCGGGGAGGACAGGGGGCGGTACGAGCAGTACTTC. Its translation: CASSGEDRGRYEQYF.

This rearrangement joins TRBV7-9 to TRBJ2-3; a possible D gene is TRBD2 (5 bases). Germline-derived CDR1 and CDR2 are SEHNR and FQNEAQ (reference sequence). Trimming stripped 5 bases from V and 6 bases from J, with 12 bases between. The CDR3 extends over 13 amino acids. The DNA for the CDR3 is TGTGCCAGCAGCGCCCATAGCGCGGATACGCAGTATTTT. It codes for CASSAHSADTQYF.

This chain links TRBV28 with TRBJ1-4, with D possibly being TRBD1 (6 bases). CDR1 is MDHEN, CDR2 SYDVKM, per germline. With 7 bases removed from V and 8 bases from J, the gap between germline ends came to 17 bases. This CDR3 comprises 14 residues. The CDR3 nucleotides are TGTGCCAGCACCACCGCCGGACAGAAAGAAAAACTGTTTTTT. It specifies CASTTAGQKEKLFF.

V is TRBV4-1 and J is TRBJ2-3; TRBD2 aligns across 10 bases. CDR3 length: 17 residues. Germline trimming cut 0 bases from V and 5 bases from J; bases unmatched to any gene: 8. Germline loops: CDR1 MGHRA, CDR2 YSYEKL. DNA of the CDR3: TGCGCCAGCAGCCAAGACGGGGGAGCGGGAGGGGGAGATACGCAGTATTTT. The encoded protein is CASSQDGGAGGGDTQYF.

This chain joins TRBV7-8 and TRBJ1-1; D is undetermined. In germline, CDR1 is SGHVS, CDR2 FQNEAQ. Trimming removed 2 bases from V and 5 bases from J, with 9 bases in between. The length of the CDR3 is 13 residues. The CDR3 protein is CASSLRRGTEAFF. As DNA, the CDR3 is TGTGCCAGCAGCTTACGCCGAGGGACTGAAGCTTTCTTT.

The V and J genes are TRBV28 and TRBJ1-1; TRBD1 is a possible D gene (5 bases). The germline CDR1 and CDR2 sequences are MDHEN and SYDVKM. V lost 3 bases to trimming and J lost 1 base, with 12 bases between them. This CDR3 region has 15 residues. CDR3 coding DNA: TGTGCCAGCAGTTTGCCCCACACAGGGAACACTGAAGCTTTCTTT. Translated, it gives CASSLPHTGNTEAFF.

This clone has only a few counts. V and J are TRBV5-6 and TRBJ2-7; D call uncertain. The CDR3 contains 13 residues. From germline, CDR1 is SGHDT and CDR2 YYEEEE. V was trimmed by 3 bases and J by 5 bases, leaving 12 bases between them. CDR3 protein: CASSSRLPNEQYF. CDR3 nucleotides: TGTGCCAGCAGCTCCCGTCTCCCCAACGAGCAGTACTTC. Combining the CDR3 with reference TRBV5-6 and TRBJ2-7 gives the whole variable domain DAGVTQSPTHLIKTRGQQVTLRCSPKSGHDTVSWYQQALGQGPQFIFQYYEEEERQRGNFPDRFSGHQFPNYSSELNVNALLLGDSALYLCASSSRLPNEQYFGPGTRLTVT.

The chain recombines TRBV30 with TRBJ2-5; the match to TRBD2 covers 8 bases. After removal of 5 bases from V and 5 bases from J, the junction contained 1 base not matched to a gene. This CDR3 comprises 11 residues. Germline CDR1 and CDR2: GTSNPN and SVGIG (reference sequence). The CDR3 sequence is CAWASGETQYF. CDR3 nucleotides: TGTGCCTGGGCTAGCGGGGAGACCCAGTACTTC.

CDR3 sequence (DNA): TGTGCCAGCAGCCGGGATCCGGCAAATGAAAAACTGTTTTTT. Translating gives CASSRDPANEKLFF. The rearrangement joins TRBV28 to TRBJ1-4; no clear D gene. CDR3 size: 14 residues. The germline V gene encodes CDR1 MDHEN and CDR2 SYDVKM. V dropped 6 bases and J dropped 5 bases, with 13 bases sitting between them.

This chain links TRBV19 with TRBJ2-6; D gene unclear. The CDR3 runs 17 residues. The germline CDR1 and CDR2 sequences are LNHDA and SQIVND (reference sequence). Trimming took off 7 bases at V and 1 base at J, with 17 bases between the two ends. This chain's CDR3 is CASTPGRGWSGANVLTF. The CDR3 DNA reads TGTGCCAGTACCCCCGGACGTGGATGGTCTGGGGCCAACGTCCTGACTTTC.

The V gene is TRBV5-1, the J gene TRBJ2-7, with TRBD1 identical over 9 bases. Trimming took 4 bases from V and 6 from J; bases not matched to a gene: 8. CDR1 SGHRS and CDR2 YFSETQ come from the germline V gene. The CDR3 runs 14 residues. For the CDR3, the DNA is TGCGCCAGCAGCGATCAGGGACAGGGTCTCGAGCAGTACTTC. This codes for CASSDQGQGLEQYF. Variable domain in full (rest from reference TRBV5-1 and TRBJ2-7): KAGVTQTPRYLIKTRGQQVTLSCSPISGHRSVSWYQQTPGQGLQFLFEYFSETQRNKGNFPGRFSGRQFSNSRSEMNVSTLELGDSALYLCASSDQGQGLEQYFGPGTRLTVT.

CDR3 in DNA: TGTGCCATCAGTAGGAGCCCGCGGGAGGTTAATGAGCAGTTCTTC. Translation gives CAISRSPREVNEQFF. The chain joins TRBV10-3 to TRBJ2-1; TRBD2 matches 8 bases. Germline V CDR1 and CDR2: ENHRY, SYGVKD. The CDR3 is 15 amino acids. Unmatched junction bases numbered 10, after V lost 5 bases and J lost 7 bases.

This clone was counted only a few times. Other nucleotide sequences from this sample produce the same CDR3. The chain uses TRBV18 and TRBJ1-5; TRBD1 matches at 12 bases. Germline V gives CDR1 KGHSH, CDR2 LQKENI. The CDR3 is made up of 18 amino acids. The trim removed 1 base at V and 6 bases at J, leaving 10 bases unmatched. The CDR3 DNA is TGTGCCAGCTCACCACGAGGGACAGGGGGCACCGTGGGTCAGCCCCAGCATTTT. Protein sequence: CASSPRGTGGTVGQPQHF.

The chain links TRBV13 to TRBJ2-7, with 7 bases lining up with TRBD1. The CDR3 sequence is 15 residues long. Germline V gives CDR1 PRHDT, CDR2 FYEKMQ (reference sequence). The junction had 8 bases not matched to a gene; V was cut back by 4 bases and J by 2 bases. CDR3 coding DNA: TGTGCCAGCAGCTCACGACAGGGATACACCTACGAGCAGTACTTC. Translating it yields CASSSRQGYTYEQYF.

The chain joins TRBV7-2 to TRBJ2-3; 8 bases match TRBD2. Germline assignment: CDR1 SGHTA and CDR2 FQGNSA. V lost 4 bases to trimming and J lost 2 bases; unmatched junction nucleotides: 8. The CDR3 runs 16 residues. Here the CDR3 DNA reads TGTGCCAGCAGCTCGTTAGCGGGGCGAATCACAGATACGCAGTATTTT. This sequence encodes CASSSLAGRITDTQYF.

CDR3 sequence reads: CTSSQDRGRETQYF. CDR3 DNA: TGCACCAGCAGCCAAGACAGGGGGCGAGAGACCCAGTACTTC. The chain is built from TRBV1 and TRBJ2-5; the listed D gene, TRBD1, was not tested against the DNA. TRBV1 is described as a pseudogene. This CDR3 has 14 residues.

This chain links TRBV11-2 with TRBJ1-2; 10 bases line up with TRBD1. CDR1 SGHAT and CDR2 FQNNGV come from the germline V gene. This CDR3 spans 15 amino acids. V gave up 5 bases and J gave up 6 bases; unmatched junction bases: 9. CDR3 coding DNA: TGTGCCAGCAGCAGGACCACCGGGACAGGGGATGGCTACACCTTC. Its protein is CASSRTTGTGDGYTF.

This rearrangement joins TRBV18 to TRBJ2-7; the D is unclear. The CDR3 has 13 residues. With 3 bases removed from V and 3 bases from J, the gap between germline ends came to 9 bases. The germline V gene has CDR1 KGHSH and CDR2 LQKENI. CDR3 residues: CASSPGTYYEQYF. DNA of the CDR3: TGTGCCAGCTCACCTGGCACCTACTACGAGCAGTACTTC.

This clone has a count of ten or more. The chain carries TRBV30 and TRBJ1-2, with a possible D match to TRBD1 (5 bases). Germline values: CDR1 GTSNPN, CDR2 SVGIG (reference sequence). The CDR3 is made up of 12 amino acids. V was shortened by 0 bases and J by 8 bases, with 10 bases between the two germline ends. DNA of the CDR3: TGTGCCTGGAGTGTCGGGGGATGGGGCTACACCTTC. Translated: CAWSVGGWGYTF.

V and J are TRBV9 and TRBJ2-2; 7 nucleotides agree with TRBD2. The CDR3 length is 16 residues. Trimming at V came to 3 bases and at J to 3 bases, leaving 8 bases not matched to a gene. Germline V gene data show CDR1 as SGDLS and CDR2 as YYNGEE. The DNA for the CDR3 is TGTGCCAGCAGCGCCAGTCAAGCGGGGTACACCGGGGAGCTGTTTTTT. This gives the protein CASSASQAGYTGELFF. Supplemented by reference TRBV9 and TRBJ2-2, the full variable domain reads DSGVTQTPKHLITATGQRVTLRCSPRSGDLSVYWYQQSLDQGLQFLIQYYNGEERAKGNILERFSAQQFPDLHSELNLSSLELGDSALYFCASSASQAGYTGELFFGEGSRLTVL.

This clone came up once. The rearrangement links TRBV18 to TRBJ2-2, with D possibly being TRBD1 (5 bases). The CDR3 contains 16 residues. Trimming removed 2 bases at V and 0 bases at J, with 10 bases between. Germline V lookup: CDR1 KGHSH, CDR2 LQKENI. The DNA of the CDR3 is TGTGCCAGCTCACCAGGGATAGGGGCGAACACCGGGGAGCTGTTTTTT. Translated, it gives CASSPGIGANTGELFF.